This is a list of T cell receptor beta chains from one sample in a study of neoadjuvant anti-PD-1 for oral cavity cancer. The protocol was immunoSEQ multiplex PCR, while the TCRdb copy is restricted to in-frame clones and leaves out a portion. The table lists 7,000 to 7,500 clones, roughly 50% of them singletons, with around 11% in the top ten. The material was tumor tissue, obtained before nivolumab (anti-PD-1) treatment. The receptors stem from a person between 40 and 85 years old with oral cavity squamous cell carcinoma. The CDR3 runs from the conserved cysteine through the conserved F or W. The order of the fields is clone size, D gene, J gene, V gene, CDR3 DNA, CDR3 protein. The D gene is left open where the match is weak. Size is omitted from some rows. Given values are once, few, many or a class for expanded clones.

. . TRBJ2-1 TRBV30 TGTGCCTGGACCAGGCGGGAACTAGCTTTCCATGAGCAGTTCTTC CAWTRRELAFHEQFF
. . TRBJ2-1 TRBV5-5 TGTGCCAGCAGTAACCGGGAGCCCCCCTACAATGAGCAGTTCTTC CASSNREPPYNEQFF
once TRBD2 TRBJ2-3 TRBV19 TGTGCCAGTAGGGCCGAGCGGGAAAGCACAGATACGCAGTATTTT CASRAERESTDTQYF
few TRBD1 TRBJ1-2 TRBV23-1 TGCGCCAGCGGACAGGGCTTGGTTGGCTACACCTTC CASGQGLVGYTF
few TRBD1 TRBJ2-3 TRBV6-4 TGTGCCAGCAGTCCGGGACAGGGTCTGTTCACAGATACGCAGTATTTT CASSPGQGLFTDTQYF
. TRBD2 TRBJ2-5 TRBV6-1 TGTGCCAGCATGTCAGCGGGAGGGCGGGGAGAGACCCAGTACTTC CASMSAGGRGETQYF
. . TRBJ2-7 TRBV5-1 TGCGCCAGCAAGGGGCAGGACCACGAGCAGTACTTC CASKGQDHEQYF
few . TRBJ1-2 TRBV20-1 TGCAGTGCTAGTGGGGGTTATGGCTACACCTTC CSASGGYGYTF
few . TRBJ1-1 TRBV10-3 TGTGCCATCAGTGACGGGTCCCGCTTGGAAGCTTTCTTT CAISDGSRLEAFF
. TRBD2 TRBJ2-7 TRBV28 TGTGCCAGCACCCACGGCGGGGGGAGGGGACTTGAGCACGAGCAGTACTTC CASTHGGGRGLEHEQYF
. TRBD2 TRBJ2-5 TRBV7-3 TGTGCCAGCAGCTTATGGGCTAGCGGGATCGAAGAGACCCAGTACTTC CASSLWASGIEETQYF
. . TRBJ2-6 TRBV7-9 TGTGCCAGCAGTCTCCTGATGGGGTCTGGGGCCAACGTCCTGACTTTC CASSLLMGSGANVLTF
few TRBD2 TRBJ2-1 TRBV18 TGTGCCAGCTCACCGGGACTAGTATCCGCCAATGAGCAGTTCTTC CASSPGLVSANEQFF
few . TRBJ2-1 TRBV5-1 TGCGCCAGCAGCTACCCGGGACAATACAATGAGCAGTTCTTC CASSYPGQYNEQFF
once TRBD2 TRBJ2-1 TRBV28 TGTGCCAGCAGTTCTTATAGCGGGTACTCCTACAATGAGCAGTTCTTC CASSSYSGYSYNEQFF
. . TRBJ1-1 TRBV4-1 TGCGCCAGCAGCCAAGCACAAGCGAACACTGAAGCTTTCTTT CASSQAQANTEAFF
. TRBD2 TRBJ2-2 TRBV9 TGTGCCAGCAGCTTGGGACTAGCGGACACCGGGGAGCTGTTTTTT CASSLGLADTGELFF
once . TRBJ2-7 TRBV5-1 TGCGCCAGCAGCCAACCAGGCCGAATCATCCACGAGCAGTACTTC CASSQPGRIIHEQYF
. . TRBJ2-7 TRBV7-8 TGTGCCAGCAGCCCTGCTGGGACGAGTTATCAGAACGAGCAGTACTTC CASSPAGTSYQNEQYF
. TRBD2 TRBJ2-7 TRBV27 TGTGCCAGCAGTTTATCGACCCGGGACTACTCCTACGAGCAGTACTTC CASSLSTRDYSYEQYF
. . TRBJ2-5 TRBV9 TGTGCCAGCAGCGTAGGGGAGCGGGAGACCCAGTACTTC CASSVGERETQYF
few . TRBJ1-1 TRBV10-3 TGTGCCTCGTCGTCGACACAGATGAACACTGAAGCTTTCTTT CASSSTQMNTEAFF
. . TRBJ1-5 TRBV10-2 TGCGCCAGCAGTGACACCCCAGGAGGCAATCAGCCCCAGCATTTT CASSDTPGGNQPQHF
. TRBD1 TRBJ2-3 TRBV28 TGTGCCAGCAGTTTTCAGGACAGGGAGGTCACAGATACGCAGTATTTT CASSFQDREVTDTQYF
. . TRBJ2-1 TRBV7-2 TGTGCCAGCAGCTTTGGTGTTTTATACAATGAGCAGTTCTTC CASSFGVLYNEQFF
. TRBD1 TRBJ2-7 TRBV5-1 TGCGCCAGCGGCTACGGGGGACAGGGTTCAGGCGAGCAGTACTTC CASGYGGQGSGEQYF
. . TRBJ2-3 TRBV6-5 TGTGCCAGCAGTTACGCTCTGTCCACAGATACGCAGTATTTT CASSYALSTDTQYF
. . TRBJ1-5 TRBV6-1 TGTGCCAGCAGTGAGAACAGCCCTCATCAGCCCCAGCATTTT CASSENSPHQPQHF
. TRBD2 TRBJ2-1 TRBV29-1 TGCAGCGTTGGGGGCTCGGGACTAGGCTCCTACAATGAGCAGTTCTTC CSVGGSGLGSYNEQFF
. TRBD1 TRBJ2-7 TRBV7-8 TGTGCCAGCAGCTTTGCCGGGACAGAATACGAGCAGTACTTC CASSFAGTEYEQYF
few . TRBJ2-7 TRBV4-1 TGCGCCAGCAGCCAGCGCACTCCGGACCCCAACTACGAGCAGTACTTC CASSQRTPDPNYEQYF
. TRBD2 TRBJ2-7 TRBV19 TGTGCCAGTAGTGTAGCGGGAGGTCAGACCTACGAGCAGTACTTC CASSVAGGQTYEQYF
. . TRBJ2-7 TRBV30 TGTGCCTGGAGTGAAGGGGTGCGGGCTCACGAGCAGTACTTC CAWSEGVRAHEQYF
. TRBD1 TRBJ1-2 TRBV27 TGTGCCAGCAGAGGACAGGGAATCACTGGCTACACCTTC CASRGQGITGYTF
. . TRBJ2-1 TRBV11-2 TGTGCCAGCAGCGCCGGATTAAACACGGGGAATGAGCAGTTCTTC CASSAGLNTGNEQFF
few . TRBJ2-7 TRBV5-1 TGCGCCAGCAGCTTGGGAGGTTTCTACGAGCAGTACTTC CASSLGGFYEQYF
. . TRBJ1-3 TRBV6-1 TGTGCCAGCAGTGAGACCGCTTTGAGGAACACCATATATTTT CASSETALRNTIYF
few TRBD1 TRBJ2-7 TRBV30 TGTGCCTGGAAGGGACAGGGGGCGTACGAGCAGTACTTC CAWKGQGAYEQYF
medium-sized . TRBJ2-7 TRBV7-9 TGTGCCAGCAGCAGGGACAACTCCTACGAGCAGTACTTC CASSRDNSYEQYF
. . TRBJ1-2 TRBV6-5 TGTGCCAGCAGTGCTGACTACTATGGCTACACCTTC CASSADYYGYTF
. TRBD1 TRBJ2-7 TRBV5-6 TGTGCCAGCAGCTTACAGGGGGCGCAGTACTTC CASSLQGAQYF
. . TRBJ1-1 TRBV2 TGTGCCAGCACCCTAGGGGAAGGGACTGAAGCTTTCTTT CASTLGEGTEAFF
medium-sized TRBD1 TRBJ1-1 TRBV11-2 TGTGCCAGCAGCATCACGGACAGGGGGCGAATTGAAGCTTTCTTT CASSITDRGRIEAFF
few TRBD2 TRBJ2-1 TRBV9 TGTGCCAGCAGCGTAGACATCCTAGCGGCAAATGAGCAGTTCTTC CASSVDILAANEQFF
. TRBD2 TRBJ2-5 TRBV9 TGTGCCAGCAGCGTGGGGACTAGCCAAGGGGAGACCCAGTACTTC CASSVGTSQGETQYF
. . TRBJ1-1 TRBV6-5 TGTGCCAGCAGTTCCGGCATGAGTCCTGAAGCTTTCTTT CASSSGMSPEAFF